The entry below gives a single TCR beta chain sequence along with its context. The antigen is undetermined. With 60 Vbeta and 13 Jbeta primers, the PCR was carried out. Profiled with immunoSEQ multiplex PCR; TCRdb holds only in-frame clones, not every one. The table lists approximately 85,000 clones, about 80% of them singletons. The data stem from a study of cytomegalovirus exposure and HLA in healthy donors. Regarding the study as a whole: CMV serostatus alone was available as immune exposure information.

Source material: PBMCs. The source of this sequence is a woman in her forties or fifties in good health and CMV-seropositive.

CDR3 nucleotide sequence: TGTGCCAGCAGCTTCATAGAGGGGGGGCAAGATGAAGCTTTCTTT. It is translated as CASSFIEGGQDEAFF. This chain joins TRBV11-2 and TRBJ1-1; the D gene is possibly TRBD1 (6 bases). CDR3 length equals 15 residues. Germline V gene lookup returns CDR1 SGHAT and CDR2 FQNNGV. V was trimmed by 3 bases and J by 7 bases, leaving 18 bases between them.